This T cell receptor (beta chain) emerged from a study of shared clonotypes between healthy human individuals. On the study more broadly: Three plates were used per donor for CD4 naive, three for CD4 memory, two for CD8 naive and one for CD8 memory.

The CDR3 runs to 12 residues. Germline CDR1 and CDR2: ENHRY and SYGVKD. V lost 5 bases and J lost 7, with 12 bases in between. The method was immunoSEQ multiplex PCR; TCRdb's version includes in-frame clones alone and lacks a portion of them. In the table there are over 2 million clones, under 95% of which are singletons. The chain recombines TRBV10-3 with TRBJ2-7, with TRBD2 as a possible D gene (6 bases). This sequence originates from a man in his late teens or twenties in good health. Some clones in this sample may be carry-over from other donors' samples. What was sequenced was naive CD4+ T cells from PBMCs. Regarding subset: CD45RA+ positively selected. In DNA form, the CDR3 reads TGTGCCATCAGTAAACCAGGAGGGGAGCAGTACTTC. Translating gives CAISKPGGEQYF.